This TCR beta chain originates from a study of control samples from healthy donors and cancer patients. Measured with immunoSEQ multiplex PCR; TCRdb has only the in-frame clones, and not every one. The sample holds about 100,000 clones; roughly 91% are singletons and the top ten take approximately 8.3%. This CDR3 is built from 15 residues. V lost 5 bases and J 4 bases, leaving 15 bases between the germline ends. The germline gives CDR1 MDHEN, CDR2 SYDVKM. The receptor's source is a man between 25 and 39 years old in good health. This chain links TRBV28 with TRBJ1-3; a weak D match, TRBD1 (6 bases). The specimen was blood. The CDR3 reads CASSMPRGQGNTIYF. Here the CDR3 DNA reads TGTGCCAGCAGTATGCCGCGGGGACAAGGAAACACCATATATTTT.